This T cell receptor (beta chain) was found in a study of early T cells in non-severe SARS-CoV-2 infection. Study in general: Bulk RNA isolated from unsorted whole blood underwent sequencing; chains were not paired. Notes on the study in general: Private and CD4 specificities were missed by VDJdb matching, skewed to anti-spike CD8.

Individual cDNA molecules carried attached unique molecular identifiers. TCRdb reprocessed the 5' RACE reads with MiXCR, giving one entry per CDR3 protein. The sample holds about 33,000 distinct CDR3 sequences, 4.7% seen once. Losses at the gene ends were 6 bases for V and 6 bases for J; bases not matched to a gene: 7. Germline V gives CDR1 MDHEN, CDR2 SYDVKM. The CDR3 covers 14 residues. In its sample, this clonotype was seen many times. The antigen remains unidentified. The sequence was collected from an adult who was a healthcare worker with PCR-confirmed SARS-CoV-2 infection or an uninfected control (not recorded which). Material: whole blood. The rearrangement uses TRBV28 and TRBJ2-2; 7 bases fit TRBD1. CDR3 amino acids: CASRLDRVSGELFF. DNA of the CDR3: TGTGCCAGCAGACTTGACAGGGTCTCCGGGGAGCTGTTTTTT.